The 27 T cell receptor beta chains below all came from one sample that was sequenced in a study of naive and memory T cell subsets (dated by TCRdb to 2017 to 2019). Receptors were amplified or captured by UMI-ligation and nested PCR. The instrument was an Illumina MiSeq. To cover both TRBC1 and TRBC2, the beta constant-region primer consisted of an equimolar mix of two oligonucleotides. TCRdb trimmed public reads at Q25 via fastp, called clones via MiXCR and kept in-frame beta chains. Entries that share a CDR3 protein sequence are merged under the most common genes and DNA. In all, the sample holds 120,000 to 150,000 distinct CDR3 sequences, and about a sixth of those were seen once. About 0.14% of the sample lies in the top ten. The sequencing sample was made of naive CD4+ T cells from blood. The cell subset or site label, as the study defines it: naive T cells, CD45RA high CD27+. These receptors were collected from a human donor in good health.

This clonotype occurred many times. CDR3 protein: CASSQGRLPLYNEQFF. The CDR3 DNA sequence: TGCGCCAGCAGCCAAGGACGCCTCCCGTTATACAATGAGCAGTTCTTC. This chain connects TRBV4-1 to TRBJ2-1; unclear D gene. This CDR3 is 16 amino acids long. CDR1 is MGHRA and CDR2 is YSYEKL in the germline V gene. Trimming cost V 1 base and J 4 bases, with 14 bases left between them.

This clonotype was counted only a few times. This chain links TRBV20-1 with TRBJ2-1, with 8 bases identical to TRBD2. Germline assignment: CDR1 DFQATT and CDR2 SNEGSKA (reference sequence). Trimming cost V 2 bases and J 5 bases; bases outside gene matches: 17. CDR3 length: 18 residues. CDR3 sequence reads: CSARRLSGGRIGDNEQFF. In nucleotides, the CDR3 is TGCAGTGCTAGAAGGCTCTCGGGCGGGAGGATTGGGGACAATGAGCAGTTCTTC.

This clonotype has just a few counts. The rearrangement links TRBV3-1 to TRBJ1-5; D ambiguous. V lost 0 bases and J 4 bases, leaving 10 bases between the germline ends. CDR3 length equals 15 residues. CDR1 LGHDT and CDR2 YNNKEL come from the germline V gene (reference sequence). The CDR3: CASSQDSALNQPQHF. The CDR3 coding sequence is TGTGCCAGCAGCCAAGATAGCGCACTAAATCAGCCCCAGCATTTT.

This clonotype was counted a few times. The chain uses TRBV2 and TRBJ2-2, with 8 bases lining up with TRBD2. The V gene end was trimmed by 6 bases and the J gene end by 1 base; junction bases not matched to a gene: 1. Germline CDR1 is SNHLY and CDR2 is FYNNEI. This CDR3 region has 14 residues. The CDR3 loop is CASSGGGNTGELFF. CDR3 nucleotide sequence: TGTGCCAGCAGCGGGGGGGGGAACACCGGGGAGCTGTTTTTT.

This clonotype came up a few times. This rearrangement joins TRBV5-4 to TRBJ1-1; D not resolved. Trimming removed 4 bases at V and 3 bases at J, with 10 bases between. Germline V gene lookup returns CDR1 SGHNT and CDR2 YYREEE (reference sequence). CDR3 length equals 13 residues. The CDR3 DNA sequence: TGTGCCAGCAGCCTCGGGCCAGACACTGAAGCTTTCTTT. It is translated as CASSLGPDTEAFF.

This clonotype occurred a few times. The genes are TRBV20-1 and TRBJ2-1; 10 bases line up with TRBD1. V lost 5 bases, J lost 8 bases, and 9 bases stayed unmatched. In germline, CDR1 is DFQATT, CDR2 SNEGSKA (reference sequence). The CDR3 runs 14 residues. The CDR3 here is CSARTGGNSHEQFF. CDR3 in DNA: TGCAGTGCTCGGACAGGGGGTAACAGTCATGAGCAGTTCTTC.

This chain connects TRBV7-9 to TRBJ1-4; 11 bases line up with TRBD1. From germline, CDR1 is SEHNR and CDR2 FQNEAQ (reference sequence). There are 15 residues in the CDR3. With V trimmed by 1 base and J by 5 bases, 0 bases remained unmatched. The CDR3 DNA reads TGTGCCAGCAGCTTAGGGGACAGGGGGAATGAAAAACTGTTTTTT. Amino acid sequence: CASSLGDRGNEKLFF.

This clonotype came up a few times. The chain employs TRBV5-1 and TRBJ2-3; no clear D gene. The CDR3 loop spans 15 amino acids. Trimming cost V 5 bases and J 0 bases, with 13 bases left between them. Germline V gene lookup returns CDR1 SGHRS and CDR2 YFSETQ. Written as DNA, the CDR3 is TGCGCCAGCAGGCCAGACGGAGCTAGCACAGATACGCAGTATTTT. Translated, it gives CASRPDGASTDTQYF.

The rearrangement uses TRBV20-1 and TRBJ2-3; D not certain. The CDR3 loop spans 14 amino acids. Deletions cut 3 bases from V and 7 bases from J, with 17 bases between. CDR1 is DFQATT, CDR2 SNEGSKA, per germline (reference sequence). The CDR3 here is CSARPGQASNTQYF. In DNA, the CDR3 is TGCAGTGCTAGGCCGGGTCAGGCCTCAAATACGCAGTATTTT.

The V and J genes are TRBV27 and TRBJ1-6; D ambiguous. Per the germline V gene, CDR1 is MNHEY and CDR2 is SMNVEV (reference sequence). This CDR3 has 16 residues. Trimming removed 5 bases from V and 1 base from J, with 12 bases in between. CDR3 sequence (DNA): TGTGCCAGCAGTCCCCTTGGTGGTTCCTATAATTCACCCCTCCACTTT. It is translated as CASSPLGGSYNSPLHF.

This clonotype has a handful of counts. The gene calls are TRBV29-1 and TRBJ1-2; TRBD1 might be the D (5 bases). V lost 6 bases and J 3 bases, leaving 14 bases between the germline ends. The CDR3 contains 13 residues. CDR1 and CDR2 (germline): SQVTM, ANQGSEA. DNA for the CDR3: TGCAGCGTCGACGACAGAGATTACTATGGCTACACCTTC. Amino acid sequence: CSVDDRDYYGYTF.

This chain joins TRBV19 and TRBJ2-1, with unresolved D. The CDR3 runs to 15 residues. Germline loops: CDR1 LNHDA, CDR2 SQIVND (reference sequence). V shed 3 bases and J shed 1 base, with 10 bases lying between them. CDR3 region: CASSIQARSYNEQFF. Written as DNA, the CDR3 is TGTGCCAGTAGTATCCAGGCGAGATCCTACAATGAGCAGTTCTTC. Complete variable domain (other parts from reference TRBV19 and TRBJ2-1): DGGITQSPKYLFRKEGQNVTLSCEQNLNHDAMYWYRQDPGQGLRLIYYSQIVNDFQKGDIAEGYSVSREKKESFPLTVTSAQKNPTAFYLCASSIQARSYNEQFFGPGTRLTVL.

In DNA, the CDR3 is TGTGCCAGCACGGGACAGAGTAACTACGAGCAGTACTTC. This translates into CASTGQSNYEQYF. The V call is TRBV25-1, the J call TRBJ2-7; TRBD1 matches at 7 bases. The CDR3 runs to 13 residues. V trimming: 7 bases; J trimming: 3 bases; junction bases outside the gene matches: 6. Looked up from germline, CDR1 is MGHDK and CDR2 is SYGVNS.

The chain carries TRBV12-3 or TRBV12-4 and TRBJ2-5, with 9 bases identical to TRBD1. CDR3 size: 16 residues. With V trimmed by 6 bases and J by 0 bases, 8 bases remained unmatched. CDR3 DNA: TGTGCCAGCAGAATCCAAGACAGGGGGTACCAAGAGACCCAGTACTTC. Protein: CASRIQDRGYQETQYF.

This sequence joins TRBV2 and TRBJ2-7, with 9 bases matching TRBD2. The trim removed 6 bases at V and 5 bases at J, leaving 2 bases unmatched. This CDR3 contains 12 residues. The germline gives CDR1 SNHLY, CDR2 FYNNEI. The chain's CDR3 is CASRASGNEQYF. CDR3 nucleotides: TGTGCCAGCAGGGCTAGCGGGAACGAGCAGTACTTC.

This clonotype was picked up a small number of times. V is TRBV6-6 and J is TRBJ1-1, with D possibly matching TRBD1 (5 bases). V was clipped by 0 bases and J by 6 bases, with 11 bases between them. The CDR3 is 14 amino acids. Per the germline V gene, CDR1 is MNHNY and CDR2 is SVGAGI (reference sequence). In nucleotides, the CDR3 is TGTGCCAGCAGTTACTCGGGGGGAATCGCTGAAGCTTTCTTT. As protein: CASSYSGGIAEAFF.

A few counts support this clonotype. The chain employs TRBV7-2 and TRBJ2-7; 13 bases are a match to TRBD2. Germline lookup yields CDR1 SGHTA and CDR2 FQGNSA. V was clipped by 4 bases and J by 3 bases; unmatched bases: 6. This CDR3 contains 16 residues. This CDR3 is CASSSWTSGGLYEQYF. The CDR3 DNA is TGTGCCAGCAGCTCCTGGACTAGCGGGGGACTCTACGAGCAGTACTTC.

This clonotype was detected many times. The rearrangement joins TRBV18 to TRBJ2-6, with 9 bases aligning to TRBD1. The CDR3 has 17 residues. Trimming cost V 0 bases and J 1 base; bases outside gene matches: 1. Germline V gene data show CDR1 as KGHSH and CDR2 as LQKENI. This CDR3 reads CASSPPTGGSGANVLTF. The DNA for the CDR3 is TGTGCCAGCTCACCACCGACAGGGGGATCTGGGGCCAACGTCCTGACTTTC.

This clonotype has just a few counts. This chain connects TRBV15 to TRBJ2-5, with 8 nucleotides matching TRBD1. V lost 3 bases, J lost 0 bases, and 6 bases stayed unmatched. The CDR3 covers 16 residues. Germline V gene lookup returns CDR1 LNHNV and CDR2 YYDKDF (reference sequence). The CDR3 nucleotides are TGTGCCACCAGCAGGGGCCTGGACAGGGACCAAGAGACCCAGTACTTC. Translating gives CATSRGLDRDQETQYF. Together with reference TRBV15 and TRBJ2-5, the CDR3 gives the full variable domain: DAMVIQNPRYQVTQFGKPVTLSCSQTLNHNVMYWYQQKSSQAPKLLFHYYDKDFNNEADTPDNFQSRRPNTSFCFLDIRSPGLGDTAMYLCATSRGLDRDQETQYFGPGTRLLVL.

This clonotype has ten or more counts. The V and J genes are TRBV30 and TRBJ2-6, with a weak D call TRBD2 (5 bases). Trimming pared 0 bases from V and 3 bases from J, leaving 9 bases between. The length of the CDR3 is 15 residues. Per germline, CDR1 GTSNPN and CDR2 SVGIG (reference sequence). The CDR3 coding sequence is TGTGCCTGGAGTGTACAAGGGAGTGGGGCCAACGTCCTGACTTTC. It yields the protein CAWSVQGSGANVLTF.

The chain recombines TRBV6-1 with TRBJ2-2; tentative D call: TRBD2 (5 bases). The V end lost 5 bases, the J end lost 1 base, and 8 bases lay between the germline ends. This CDR3 has 14 amino acids. CDR1 and CDR2 (germline): MNHNS, SASEGT. The CDR3 spells CASSTRENTGELFF. The CDR3 DNA reads as TGTGCCAGCAGTACCCGGGAGAACACCGGGGAGCTGTTTTTT.

This rearrangement joins TRBV12-3 or TRBV12-4 to TRBJ1-1; D perhaps matches TRBD1 (5 bases). Trimming left V 4 bases short and J 6 bases short, with 12 bases between. This CDR3 comprises 13 residues. The CDR3: CASSSGMRAEAFF. The CDR3, as DNA: TGTGCCAGCAGTTCAGGGATGAGGGCTGAAGCTTTCTTT.

A few counts support this clonotype. As DNA, the CDR3 is TGCAGCGTTGAAGATAGACAGGGGGATACGCAGTATTTT. This translates into CSVEDRQGDTQYF. This rearrangement joins TRBV29-1 to TRBJ2-3; 8 nucleotides agree with TRBD1. The V segment lost 0 bases and the J segment 6 bases; nucleotides outside the gene matches: 2. Germline V CDR1 and CDR2: SQVTM, ANQGSEA. The CDR3 length is 13 residues.

The chain has TRBV6-2 or TRBV6-3 and TRBJ2-3; TRBD2 is a possible D gene (5 bases). The V end was cut by 5 bases, the J end by 2 bases, with 11 bases between. Germline CDR1 reads MNHEY; CDR2 reads SVGEGT. The CDR3 runs to 14 residues. CDR3 region: CASSQEDPTDTQYF. As DNA, the CDR3 is TGTGCCAGCAGTCAGGAGGACCCCACAGATACGCAGTATTTT.

This clonotype occurred a few times. The chain recombines TRBV5-1 with TRBJ1-1; D is unresolved. Germline CDR1 is SGHRS and CDR2 is YFSETQ. Trimming took 5 bases from V and 2 from J, leaving 13 bases between them. This CDR3 contains 14 residues. CDR3 protein: CASREATGNTEAFF. The DNA of the CDR3 is TGCGCCAGCAGGGAGGCTACGGGAAACACTGAAGCTTTCTTT.

The chain carries TRBV3-1 and TRBJ2-5, with unresolved D. CDR1 LGHDT and CDR2 YNNKEL come from the germline V gene (reference sequence). Trimming removed 1 base from V and 3 bases from J, with 6 bases in between. CDR3 length equals 13 residues. The CDR3 sequence: CASSQVLKETQYF. CDR3 DNA: TGTGCCAGCAGCCAAGTATTGAAAGAGACCCAGTACTTC.

This clonotype was counted only a few times. The J gene is TRBJ2-1, the V gene TRBV12-3 or TRBV12-4; 11 bases are shared with TRBD2. The CDR3 extends over 15 amino acids. Trimming took 7 bases from V and 7 from J; bases not matched to a gene: 9. The CDR3, as DNA: TGTGCCAGCATCCCAACTAGCGGGAGAGGGAATGAGCAGTTCTTC. This codes for CASIPTSGRGNEQFF.